These T cell receptor beta chains were read from a single sample in a study of beta chain features in type 1 diabetes. Assay: immunoSEQ multiplex PCR; the TCRdb copy retains only in-frame clones and omits some. The sample consists of over 700,000 clones, 15% to 20% of them appearing once. The specimen was naive CD4+ T cells from blood. The receptor set was obtained from a woman between 18 and 29 years old in good health. CDR3s include the opening cysteine and the closing phenylalanine or tryptophan. D genes are given only for firm matches. Size values are once, few and many counts, or a class for expanded clones, and some rows have none.

d_call j_call clone_size v_call cdr3_nt cdr3_aa
. TRBJ1-2 . TRBV28 TGTGCCAGCAGTTTCCGGGTCGAGGATGGCTACACCTTC CASSFRVEDGYTF
. TRBJ1-5 . TRBV7-3 TGTGCCAGCAGCCTGGGACCGAATCAGCCCCAGCATTTT CASSLGPNQPQHF
. TRBJ2-1 . TRBV5-5 TGTGCCAGCAGCTTTCGACGGGAGACATCGTTTGAGTTCTTC CASSFRRETSFEFF
. TRBJ2-3 . TRBV7-9 TGTGCCAGCAGCTCGGGGTTCGGCGCAAACACAGATACGCAGTATTTT CASSSGFGANTDTQYF
TRBD2 TRBJ2-1 . TRBV5-1 TGCGCCAGCAGCTTGGTGGCTAGCGGGACATATAATGAGCAGTTCTTC CASSLVASGTYNEQFF
. TRBJ2-2 few TRBV4-3 TGCGCCAGCAGCCAAGATCAGCACCGTGGGGAGCTGTTTTTT CASSQDQHRGELFF
. TRBJ1-2 . TRBV14 TGTGCCAGCAGCCAAGGTGGAGGCTATGCCTACACCTTC CASSQGGGYAYTF
. TRBJ1-4 . TRBV27 TGTGCCAGCAGCCTGTGGGAAAATGAAAAACTGTTTTTT CASSLWENEKLFF
. TRBJ2-7 . TRBV20-1 TGCAGTGCGGCGGATGCCTACGAGCAGTACTTC CSAADAYEQYF
. TRBJ2-2 few TRBV19 TGTGCCAGTAGTCCCCAGCGCACCGGGGAGCTGTTTTTT CASSPQRTGELFF
. TRBJ1-1 . TRBV12-2 TGTGCAAGTCGCCTCCCCCCCGGGGGGGGCACTGAAGCTTTCTTT CASRLPPGGGTEAFF
. TRBJ1-1 few TRBV6-5 TGTGCCACCCTTTGGAACACTGAAGCTTTCTTT CATLWNTEAFF
. TRBJ1-3 . TRBV2 TGTGCCAGCAGCGTCCTATCTGGAAACACCATATATTTT CASSVLSGNTIYF
TRBD2 TRBJ2-1 few TRBV7-7 TGTGCTAGCAGTGCCCTTAGCGGGAGATACGATGAGCAGTTCTTC CASSALSGRYDEQFF
TRBD1 TRBJ2-7 few TRBV6-6 TGTGCCAGTGCCCGACAGGGGGCTTACGAGCAGTACTTC CASARQGAYEQYF
TRBD2 TRBJ2-3 . TRBV19 TGTGCCAGCTCACTAGCGGGAATTGGGAATACGCAGTATTTT CASSLAGIGNTQYF
TRBD2 TRBJ2-7 few TRBV18 TGTGCCAGCTCACGCCCGGGAGGTAGTGAGCAGTACTTC CASSRPGGSEQYF
. TRBJ2-1 few TRBV2 TGTGCCACAAAGGTCCGGGGTCACAATGAGCAGTTCTTC CATKVRGHNEQFF
TRBD1 TRBJ1-1 few TRBV6-5 TGTGCCAGCAGTGAAGACAGGGTAACTGAAGCTTTCTTT CASSEDRVTEAFF
. TRBJ2-5 . TRBV5-1 TGCGCCAGCAGCGTGGGCTTACAAGAGACCCAGTACTTC CASSVGLQETQYF
TRBD1 TRBJ2-1 . TRBV7-9 TGTGCCAGCAGCCCGGGGACAGGGGGCCTCAATGAGCAGTTCTTC CASSPGTGGLNEQFF
TRBD2 TRBJ2-2 . TRBV18 TGTGCCAGCTCAACGGGGACTAGCGGAACCGGGGAGCTGTTTTTT CASSTGTSGTGELFF
TRBD2 TRBJ2-3 few TRBV5-8 TGTGCCAGCAGCCCCCTACTAGCGGGAGCTGATACGCAGTATTTT CASSPLLAGADTQYF
TRBD1 TRBJ2-3 . TRBV5-1 TGCGCCAGCAGCCGGGGACAGGCAGATACGCAGTATTTT CASSRGQADTQYF
TRBD1 TRBJ2-4 . TRBV9 TGTGCCAGCAGCGTCAAACCCGACAGGGGAGCCAAAAACATTCAGTACTTC CASSVKPDRGAKNIQYF
. TRBJ2-3 few TRBV4-2 TGTGCCAGCAGCCCCCCCCTCACAGATACGCAGTATTTT CASSPPLTDTQYF
. TRBJ2-7 . TRBV4-3 TGCGCCAGCAGCTACACACGGGCCCTCCCCGAGCAGTACTTC CASSYTRALPEQYF
. TRBJ1-1 few TRBV9 TGTGCCAGCAGCGTAGGAGACGGATACACTGAAGCTTTCTTT CASSVGDGYTEAFF
. TRBJ2-5 . TRBV5-1 TGCGCCAGCAGCTTGGAAATAGGAGGGCCCCGGGAGACCCAGTACTTC CASSLEIGGPRETQYF
. TRBJ1-5 few TRBV5-6 TGTGCCAGCAGCTTGTGGGCAGCCAGCAATCAGCCCCAGCATTTT CASSLWAASNQPQHF
. TRBJ2-1 . TRBV15 TGTGCCACCAGCCGTTCCGGAGGGGGTATAGCGAACAATGAGCAGTTCTTC CATSRSGGGIANNEQFF
. TRBJ2-7 few TRBV4-2 TGTGCCAGCAGCCCTAAGCCTCGAGGCCACGAGCAGTACTTC CASSPKPRGHEQYF
. TRBJ2-1 few TRBV28 TGTGCCAGCAATGATCGGGCGGCGCAGTTCTTC CASNDRAAQFF
. TRBJ2-3 . TRBV2 TGTGCCAGCAGTGAAGTGGCCACCCGCACAGATACGCAGTATTTT CASSEVATRTDTQYF
. TRBJ2-1 many TRBV14 TGTGCCAGCAGCCTCAACGACCGGACGGCGGAGTTCTTC CASSLNDRTAEFF
TRBD1 TRBJ2-7 . TRBV7-8 TGTGCCAGCAGCTTTGACAGGGCCTACGAGCAGTACTTC CASSFDRAYEQYF
. TRBJ2-3 . TRBV28 TGTGCCAGCAGTATATCAGGAGATACGCAGTATTTT CASSISGDTQYF
TRBD2 TRBJ2-7 few TRBV7-8 TGTGCCAGCAGCCCCCAGACTAGCGGGAGGCTTACCTACGAGCAGTACTTC CASSPQTSGRLTYEQYF
. TRBJ2-7 . TRBV15 TGTGCCACCAGCTCCGGAGGGGGGAGGGCCTTCTACGAGCAGTACTTC CATSSGGGRAFYEQYF
TRBD2 TRBJ2-1 . TRBV7-3 TGTGCCAGCAGCACGGGACTAGCGGGAAGAAGTGAGCAGTTCTTC CASSTGLAGRSEQFF
. TRBJ2-5 few TRBV5-6 TGTGCCAGCAGCAAGGGGACCCAACTTTATCAAGAGACCCAGTACTTC CASSKGTQLYQETQYF
. TRBJ2-1 few TRBV29-1 TGCAGCGTTGGGGACGGGTACAATGAGCAGTTCTTC CSVGDGYNEQFF
. TRBJ1-2 . TRBV5-1 TGCGCCAGCTCCACCCCCGAGGGCAATGGCTACACCTTC CASSTPEGNGYTF
. TRBJ2-3 . TRBV7-2 TGTGCCAGCAGCCAGAGACTAGTAAGAGATACGCAGTATTTT CASSQRLVRDTQYF